The TCR beta chain described here comes from a study of blood T cell repertoires in COVID-19. Study summary: Acute-phase and convalescent COVID-19 samples originated in the United States, Italy and Spain. PBMCs, B-cell-depleted T cells, or T cells were the source of the cDNA or gDNA that made up the material.

The germline V gene encodes CDR1 MNHEY and CDR2 SVGAGI. CDR3 length: 14 residues. V dropped 5 bases and J dropped 10 bases, with 18 bases sitting between them. Methods used by the authors: Cell counts per sample came from amplifying reference gene primers. Repertoires were generated with immunoSEQ multiplex PCR, while TCRdb's copy carries only in-frame clones and drops some. From that table come the V and J calls and clone size; the DNA was used to work out D and trimming. This table holds fewer than 120,000 clones, roughly 87% found once. The source material was peripheral blood. This chain joins TRBV6-5 and TRBJ1-5, with D maybe TRBD1 (6 bases). The clonotype was recovered from a human donor in a cohort sampled during active COVID-19. CDR3 DNA: TGTGCCAGCAGTCAACAGGGCGCTAGGTACCCCCAGCATTTT. Translated: CASSQQGARYPQHF.